The 27 T cell receptor beta chains in this list originate from one sample, sequenced in a study of shared clonotypes between healthy human individuals. TCRdb's table, derived via immunoSEQ multiplex PCR, lists solely in-frame clones and lacks some. The table records approximately 1,500,000 clones, around 97% of them present only once. The sequencing sample was made of naive CD4+ T cells sorted from blood. Regarding subset: CD45RA+ positively selected. These receptors were obtained from a man aged 25 to 45 in good health.

This clone was recorded once. The chain combines TRBV7-2 with TRBJ2-1; D uncertain. Germline V lookup: CDR1 SGHTA, CDR2 FQGNSA. CDR3 length equals 11 residues. Trimming took off 2 bases at V and 12 bases at J, with 8 bases between the two ends. Here the CDR3 DNA reads TGTGCCAGCAGCTTATACGACTCGCAGTTCTTC. It encodes CASSLYDSQFF.

This chain uses TRBV7-9 with TRBJ1-4, with a tentative D call TRBD1 (5 bases). Between the trimmed V and J ends, which lost 1 base and 7 bases, there was a span of 16 bases. CDR1 and CDR2 (germline): SEHNR, FQNEAQ (reference sequence). The length of the CDR3 is 16 residues. The CDR3 loop reads CASSLVPGSGREKLFF. The CDR3 bases are TGTGCCAGCAGCTTAGTTCCGGGCTCGGGACGTGAAAAACTGTTTTTT.

V usage is TRBV5-1 and J usage is TRBJ2-7; 8 nucleotides line up with TRBD2. There are 16 residues in the CDR3. Germline CDR1 and CDR2: SGHRS and YFSETQ. The junction had 14 bases not matched to a gene; V was cut back by 6 bases and J by 3 bases. Here the CDR3 reads CASNVNGRAGGYEQYF. CDR3 coding DNA: TGCGCCAGCAACGTAAACGGGAGGGCCGGAGGCTACGAGCAGTACTTC.

J is TRBJ2-2 and V is TRBV5-1; no clear D. The length of the CDR3 is 14 residues. V was trimmed by 1 base and J by 3 bases, leaving 7 bases between them. The germline V gene encodes CDR1 SGHRS and CDR2 YFSETQ. CDR3 sequence reads: CASSLYADTGELFF. The CDR3 region has the DNA TGCGCCAGCAGCTTGTACGCAGACACCGGGGAGCTGTTTTTT.

CDR3 DNA sequence: TGTGCCAGCAGCAGTAGGGGCCGAAGGGGGGTCTACGAGCAGTACTTC. This gives the protein CASSSRGRRGVYEQYF. The chain couples TRBV21-1 to TRBJ2-7. TRBV21-1 is described as a pseudogene. The CDR3 loop spans 16 amino acids.

V is TRBV29-1 and J is TRBJ2-2; D gene uncertain. The CDR3 is 14 residues long. The V gene's germline CDR1 is SQVTM and CDR2 ANQGSEA. V dropped 7 bases and J dropped 0 bases, with 12 bases sitting between them. The DNA of the CDR3 is TGCAGCGGCGGACGCAACGCGAACACCGGGGAGCTGTTTTTT. It translates to CSGGRNANTGELFF.

This chain links TRBV7-8 with TRBJ1-1; D might be TRBD1 (6 bases). There are 13 residues in the CDR3. The V end lost 5 bases, the J end lost 11 bases, and 18 bases lay between the germline ends. Germline values: CDR1 SGHVS, CDR2 FQNEAQ. Written as DNA, the CDR3 is TGTGCCAGCAGCCAAGACCCCAGACAGGCCGCTTTCTTT. It yields the protein CASSQDPRQAAFF.

CDR3 region: CASRQAYQETQYF. The DNA of the CDR3 is TGTGCCAGCAGACAGGCGTACCAAGAGACCCAGTACTTC. The genes are TRBV2 and TRBJ2-5; possible D gene TRBD1, 5 bases. Trimming removed 6 bases at V and 0 bases at J, with 8 bases between. Germline V gives CDR1 SNHLY, CDR2 FYNNEI. The CDR3 runs 13 residues.

This chain joins TRBV7-8 and TRBJ2-1; 7 bases line up with TRBD2. The CDR3 is 14 amino acids. Germline CDR1 and CDR2: SGHVS and FQNEAQ. V gave up 5 bases and J gave up 7 bases; unmatched junction bases: 8. The CDR3 DNA reads TGTGCCAGCAGCACCCGGACTAGACATAATGAGCAGTTCTTC. It yields the protein CASSTRTRHNEQFF. The whole variable domain, remainder taken from reference TRBV7-8 and TRBJ2-1, is GAGVSQSPRYKVAKRGQDVALRCDPISGHVSLFWYQQALGQGPEFLTYFQNEAQLDKSGLPSDRFFAERPEGSVSTLKIQRTQQEDSAVYLCASSTRTRHNEQFFGPGTRLTVL.

The chain joins TRBV5-1 to TRBJ2-3; no definite D call. Trimming stripped 0 bases from V and 1 base from J, with 9 bases between. The CDR3 consists of 15 residues. The V gene's germline CDR1 is SGHRS and CDR2 YFSETQ. The CDR3 DNA is TGCGCCAGCAGCTTGGGGTGGGGTCGCACAGATACGCAGTATTTT. It specifies CASSLGWGRTDTQYF.

This rearrangement joins TRBV6-5 to TRBJ2-1; 8 nucleotides line up with TRBD1. The J segment lost 6 bases and the V segment lost 7 bases, leaving 11 bases of the junction unmatched. The germline CDR1 and CDR2 sequences are MNHEY and SVGAGI. This CDR3 spans 15 amino acids. The CDR3: CASTPGQGLSNEQFF. In nucleotides, the CDR3 is TGTGCCAGCACCCCTGGACAGGGATTATCCAATGAGCAGTTCTTC.

This chain uses TRBV18 with TRBJ2-7; 8 nucleotides line up with TRBD1. From germline, CDR1 is KGHSH and CDR2 LQKENI. The CDR3 extends over 14 amino acids. J lost 2 bases, V lost 3 bases, and 3 bases had no gene match. CDR3 in amino acids: CASSPGQDTYEQYF. In nucleotides, the CDR3 is TGTGCCAGCTCACCGGGACAGGATACCTACGAGCAGTACTTC.

The chain joins TRBV10-3 to TRBJ2-2; 9 nucleotides line up with TRBD1. V lost 3 bases to trimming and J lost 3 bases; unmatched junction nucleotides: 11. The germline V gene has CDR1 ENHRY and CDR2 SYGVKD. This CDR3 contains 18 residues. The DNA of the CDR3 is TGTGCCATCAGTGAAACGGGACAGGGACTAATCGACACCGGGGAGCTGTTTTTT. This translates into CAISETGQGLIDTGELFF.

The chain is built from TRBV5-1 and TRBJ2-7; D is uncertain. Trimming took off 1 base at V and 4 bases at J, with 12 bases between the two ends. This CDR3 region has 14 residues. Germline V gives CDR1 SGHRS, CDR2 YFSETQ. In nucleotides, the CDR3 is TGCGCCAGCAGCTTGAATCCCCTTCTGTACGAGCAGTACTTC. This encodes CASSLNPLLYEQYF.

The V and J genes are TRBV15 and TRBJ2-7; D unclear. This CDR3 is built from 12 residues. CDR1 and CDR2 from the germline V gene are LNHNV and YYDKDF (reference sequence). V was trimmed by 1 base and J by 6 bases, leaving 7 bases between them. The CDR3 DNA reads as TGTGCCACCAGCAGAGGTTGGAGCGAGCAGTACTTC. It is translated as CATSRGWSEQYF.

This chain joins TRBV10-3 and TRBJ2-7; D is tentatively TRBD1 or TRBD2 (5 bases each). V lost 11 bases and J lost 1, with 18 bases in between. This CDR3 comprises 14 residues. The V gene's germline CDR1 is ENHRY and CDR2 SYGVKD. CDR3 nucleotide sequence: TGTGCCGCGGCCGGGACGGTGCCTTCCTACGAGCAGTACTTC. Its protein is CAAAGTVPSYEQYF.

This chain joins TRBV11-3 and TRBJ2-3, with 9 bases aligning to TRBD2. The CDR3 covers 16 residues. V shed 5 bases and J 4 bases; nucleotides not matched to a gene: 10. Germline V gene data show CDR1 as SGHNT and CDR2 as YENEEA. The CDR3 DNA reads as TGTGCCAGCAGCCTGCTGGCGGGAGGGTTGGCAGATACGCAGTATTTT. As protein: CASSLLAGGLADTQYF.

The chain carries TRBV7-2 and TRBJ2-7; 10 nucleotides line up with TRBD1. The germline V gene has CDR1 SGHTA and CDR2 FQGNSA. The CDR3 length is 14 residues. Trimming took 1 base from V and 5 from J; bases not matched to a gene: 2. Here the CDR3 reads CASSLGDRGHEQYF. DNA for the CDR3: TGTGCCAGCAGCTTAGGGGACAGGGGTCACGAGCAGTACTTC.

The chain has TRBV27 and TRBJ1-5; D remains unclear. The V end lost 3 bases, the J end lost 4 bases, and 13 bases lay between the germline ends. Germline values: CDR1 MNHEY, CDR2 SMNVEV (reference sequence). The CDR3 is 15 amino acids. The CDR3 here is CASSFEWRANQPQHF. Here the CDR3 DNA reads TGTGCCAGCAGTTTCGAATGGAGGGCAAATCAGCCCCAGCATTTT.

V and J are TRBV21-1 and TRBJ2-7; TRBD1, the table's D call, lacks a check against the DNA. TRBV21-1 is reported as a pseudogene. The CDR3 is 14 residues long. The CDR3 coding sequence is TGTGCCAGCACCCTAGACAGGGGATCCTACGAGCAGTACTTC. Residues: CASTLDRGSYEQYF.

This chain links TRBV5-1 with TRBJ1-1; 7 bases match TRBD1. CDR1 is SGHRS, CDR2 YFSETQ, per germline. After removal of 3 bases from V and 3 bases from J, the junction contained 8 bases not matched to a gene. The CDR3 sequence is 15 residues long. The CDR3 DNA is TGCGCCAGCAGCTGGAGCGGGGACAGCTACACTGAAGCTTTCTTT. Its protein is CASSWSGDSYTEAFF.

The chain uses TRBV5-4 and TRBJ2-5; unclear D gene. The V gene lost 4 bases and the J gene lost 2 bases, with 12 bases spanning the gap. The CDR3 runs 14 residues. The germline V gene encodes CDR1 SGHNT and CDR2 YYREEE (reference sequence). The CDR3 DNA reads TGTGCCAGCAGCCGGTCTCGAGGACAAGAGACCCAGTACTTC. It is translated as CASSRSRGQETQYF.

The CDR3 bases are TGTGCCAGCAGTTACCTAGCGGGAGCTTACGAGCAGTACTTC. Translated: CASSYLAGAYEQYF. This chain joins TRBV6-6 and TRBJ2-7; 10 bases match TRBD2. V lost 2 bases, J lost 4 bases, and 2 bases stayed unmatched. The CDR3 extends over 14 amino acids. CDR1 and CDR2 from the germline V gene are MNHNY and SVGAGI (reference sequence).

The chain joins TRBV19 to TRBJ2-3; 10 positions match TRBD2. The CDR3 has 18 residues. V was pared by 4 bases and J by 2 bases, with 12 bases of the junction left unmatched. CDR1 is LNHDA, CDR2 SQIVND, per germline (reference sequence). The CDR3 region has the DNA TGTGCCAGTAGTAACTCCGGGACTAGCGCCTCGAACACAGATACGCAGTATTTT. It codes for CASSNSGTSASNTDTQYF.

Comments on this clone: This sample includes further DNA sequences coding for the same CDR3. V gene TRBV5-5 combines with J gene TRBJ2-7; maybe TRBD1 (6 bases). Germline V gene data show CDR1 as SGHKS and CDR2 as YYEKEE (reference sequence). The CDR3 length is 16 residues. The V gene lost 2 bases and the J gene lost 3 bases, with 18 bases spanning the gap. Here the CDR3 DNA reads TGTGCCAGCAGCTTAGCCCCCAGGGGTAGGATCTACGAGCAGTACTTC. Encoded protein: CASSLAPRGRIYEQYF.

The chain carries TRBV10-2 and TRBJ2-7, with TRBD2 matching over 9 bases. V was clipped by 3 bases and J by 1 base; unmatched bases: 13. The germline V gene encodes CDR1 WSHSY and CDR2 SAAADI. There are 18 residues in the CDR3. DNA for the CDR3: TGCGCCAGCAGTGATAGGGGACTAGCAGCCTCAAGGTCCTACGAGCAGTACTTC. Encoded protein: CASSDRGLAASRSYEQYF.

The chain uses TRBV7-8 and TRBJ1-1; D gene ambiguous. V lost 5 bases, J lost 7 bases, and 11 bases lay in between. CDR1 and CDR2 from the germline V gene are SGHVS and FQNEAQ. The CDR3 sequence is 12 residues long. CDR3 sequence reads: CASSPLRSEAFF. DNA for the CDR3: TGTGCCAGCAGCCCCCTAAGGAGTGAAGCTTTCTTT.